Listed below are T cell receptor beta chains from one sample, sequenced in a study of T cells in localized non-small cell lung cancer. TCRdb's copy holds only in-frame clones and misses some; the assay was immunoSEQ multiplex PCR. The sample carries tens of thousands of clones, about 90% recorded once. The material was peripheral blood, obtained before any cancer treatment. All receptors come from a woman aged 40-69 years with stage I lung adenocarcinoma. Each CDR3 is given with its conserved first and last residue. D genes are given only for firm matches. A clone size is listed for some rows: how often the clone was seen (once, few, many), or a class if it is expanded.

V gene	D gene	J gene	clone size	CDR3 protein	CDR3 DNA
TRBV6-1	NA	TRBJ1-1	once	CASSERDGRLAFF	TGTGCCAGCAGTGAAAGGGATGGACGGCTGGCTTTCTTT
TRBV2	NA	TRBJ1-5	once	CASSEDRGGSNQPQHF	TGTGCCAGCAGTGAAGATCGGGGGGGTTCCAATCAGCCCCAGCATTTT
TRBV11-3	NA	TRBJ2-4	NA	CASSFGGAKNIQYF	TGTGCCAGCAGCTTCGGAGGCGCCAAAAACATTCAGTACTTC
TRBV21-1	NA	TRBJ2-3	NA	CASSKCKGKNFTDTQYF	TGTGCCAGCAGCAAATGCAAGGGTAAGAATTTCACAGATACGCAGTATTTT
TRBV19	TRBD1	TRBJ1-1	few	CASSQGAGTTEAFF	TGTGCCAGTAGTCAGGGGGCCGGTACCACTGAAGCTTTCTTT
TRBV5-4	TRBD2	TRBJ2-3	NA	CASSGGLAGKGDTQYF	TGTGCCAGCAGCGGAGGACTAGCGGGGAAGGGAGATACGCAGTATTTT
TRBV7-9	NA	TRBJ1-2	NA	CASSLTGLSGYTF	TGTGCCAGCAGCTTAACGGGACTATCGGGCTACACCTTC
TRBV6-4	TRBD2	TRBJ2-1	large	CASRPSVGGGAGEQFF	TGTGCCAGCAGGCCCTCGGTTGGCGGGGGGGCTGGGGAGCAGTTCTTC
TRBV9	NA	TRBJ1-1	NA	CASSVLPQGGSSQAFF	TGTGCCAGCAGCGTACTTCCACAGGGCGGGTCCTCTCAAGCTTTCTTT
TRBV30	NA	TRBJ2-3	once	CAWTLQASTGNTDTQYF	TGTGCCTGGACCCTACAGGCCTCAACGGGGAACACAGATACGCAGTATTTT
TRBV5-1	NA	TRBJ1-2	NA	CASSPGGDYGYTF	TGCGCCAGCAGCCCGGGTGGGGACTATGGCTACACCTTC
TRBV6-4	NA	TRBJ2-7	NA	CASSAELQGREQYF	TGTGCCAGCAGTGCCGAGTTACAGGGAAGGGAGCAGTACTTC
TRBV18	NA	TRBJ2-2	NA	CASSPIGTRVGELFF	TGTGCCAGCTCACCTATTGGGACTCGCGTTGGGGAGCTGTTTTTT
TRBV28	TRBD1	TRBJ1-2	NA	CASSFPTGSYGYTF	TGTGCCAGCAGCTTCCCGACAGGGAGCTATGGCTACACCTTC
TRBV15	NA	TRBJ1-6	NA	CATSRDPSLNSPLHF	TGTGCCACCAGCAGAGATCCATCTCTGAATTCACCCCTCCACTTT
TRBV5-1	NA	TRBJ2-5	NA	CASSYGVRETQYF	TGCGCCAGCAGCTACGGGGTCAGAGAGACCCAGTACTTC
TRBV27	NA	TRBJ2-7	once	CASSLWGEQYF	TGTGCCAGCAGTTTATGGGGCGAGCAGTACTTC
TRBV19	NA	TRBJ1-6	few	CASSGTANRENSPLHF	TGTGCCAGTAGCGGGACTGCGAACAGGGAAAATTCACCCCTCCACTTT
TRBV9	TRBD2	TRBJ2-3	once	CASSKRTSGGTDTQYF	TGTGCCAGCAGCAAACGGACTAGCGGGGGCACAGATACGCAGTATTTT
TRBV7-2	TRBD1	TRBJ1-2	NA	CASSLWGQGGGYTF	TGTGCCAGCAGCTTATGGGGACAGGGGGGCGGCTACACCTTC
TRBV6-4	TRBD2	TRBJ2-1	few	CASSGTGGEHNEQFF	TGTGCCAGCAGTGGGACGGGGGGGGAACACAATGAGCAGTTCTTC
TRBV7-9	NA	TRBJ1-2	NA	CASSRADYGYTF	TGTGCCAGCAGCAGAGCAGACTATGGCTACACCTTC
TRBV18	TRBD2	TRBJ2-3	NA	CASSPTGGARSDTQYF	TGTGCCAGCTCACCAACGGGGGGTGCCAGATCAGATACGCAGTATTTT
TRBV6-5	NA	TRBJ2-1	NA	CASSYSFTGSNEQFF	TGTGCCAGCAGTTACTCGTTTACCGGCTCCAATGAGCAGTTCTTC
TRBV4-1	NA	TRBJ2-7	NA	CASSVGQSFYEQYF	TGCGCCAGCAGCGTCGGACAGTCCTTCTACGAGCAGTACTTC
TRBV27	NA	TRBJ1-2	NA	CASSKGGINYGYTF	TGTGCCAGCAGTAAAGGGGGGATTAACTATGGCTACACCTTC
TRBV12-1	NA	TRBJ2-7	once	CASSISGGPPYEQYF	TGTGCCAGCAGTATTAGCGGGGGCCCCCCCTACGAGCAGTACTTC
TRBV29-1	NA	TRBJ1-4	NA	CSVNLGAPKEKLFF	TGCAGCGTTAATTTAGGAGCCCCAAAGGAAAAACTGTTTTTT
TRBV2	NA	TRBJ1-6	NA	CASSESRSGHSPLHF	TGTGCCAGCAGTGAATCTCGGTCGGGACATTCACCCCTCCACTTT
TRBV5-1	NA	TRBJ2-7	NA	CASSPAAGSSYEQYF	TGCGCCAGCAGCCCGGCAGCAGGGTCCTCCTACGAGCAGTACTTC
TRBV2	NA	TRBJ2-3	NA	CASNGLSIGADTQYF	TGTGCCAGCAATGGACTTAGCATAGGCGCAGATACGCAGTATTTT
TRBV7-2	NA	TRBJ1-1	NA	CASSRGGEWSTEAFF	TGTGCCAGCAGCCGGGGAGGGGAGTGGAGCACTGAAGCTTTCTTT
TRBV5-6	NA	TRBJ1-2	few	CASSLIADNLYGYTF	TGTGCCAGCAGCTTAATCGCAGACAACTTGTATGGCTACACCTTC
TRBV7-9	TRBD2	TRBJ2-5	once	CASSLGLAGQETQYF	TGTGCCAGCAGCTTAGGACTAGCGGGGCAAGAGACCCAGTACTTC
TRBV29-1	NA	TRBJ1-2	once	CSVERQGYGYTF	TGCAGCGTTGAACGTCAGGGCTATGGCTACACCTTC
TRBV6-1	NA	TRBJ1-6	once	CASTETAPPLHF	TGTGCCAGCACCGAAACGGCCCCACCCCTCCACTTT
TRBV6-5	NA	TRBJ1-1	NA	CASSLRPLLNTEAFF	TGTGCCAGCAGTCTCAGGCCCCTTCTGAACACTGAAGCTTTCTTT
TRBV5-4	NA	TRBJ1-1	NA	CASSLSGSGVTEAFF	TGTGCCAGCAGCTTATCGGGCTCGGGGGTCACTGAAGCTTTCTTT
TRBV20-1	TRBD2	TRBJ2-7	NA	CSATGGGEQYF	TGCAGTGCTACGGGGGGTGGCGAGCAGTACTTC
TRBV10-3	NA	TRBJ1-5	NA	CAISQDFSQPQHF	TGTGCCATCAGCCAGGATTTCAGTCAGCCCCAGCATTTT
TRBV5-1	NA	TRBJ2-4	NA	CASSLASPMRGAVNIQYF	TGCGCCAGCAGCTTGGCTTCGCCAATGCGGGGCGCCGTCAACATTCAGTACTTC
TRBV30	NA	TRBJ1-2	NA	CAGDDYGYTF	TGTGCCGGGGACGACTATGGCTACACCTTC
TRBV6-6	NA	TRBJ2-5	NA	CASSSKEQETQYF	TGTGCCAGCAGTTCCAAGGAACAAGAGACCCAGTACTTC
TRBV2	NA	TRBJ2-5	NA	CASSEPGLRRGRHLQETQYF	TGTGCCAGCAGTGAACCAGGACTGAGGAGGGGGCGACACCTCCAAGAGACCCAGTACTTC
TRBV6-1	NA	TRBJ1-3	NA	CASSVEGFSGNTIYF	TGTGCCAGCAGTGTGGAGGGTTTCTCTGGAAACACCATATATTTT
TRBV21-1	NA	TRBJ2-1	NA	CASSRTGTGREQFF	TGTGCCAGCAGTAGGACAGGGACGGGCCGCGAGCAGTTCTTC
TRBV11-3	NA	TRBJ2-5	NA	CASSLEGGKETQYF	TGTGCCAGCAGCTTAGAGGGTGGGAAAGAGACCCAGTACTTC